This T cell receptor (beta chain) was found in a study of blood T cell repertoires in COVID-19. Trimming took 3 bases from V and 7 from J, leaving 10 bases between them. Germline V gene lookup returns CDR1 SNHLY and CDR2 FYNNEI. The length of the CDR3 is 13 residues. Sequencing was performed with immunoSEQ multiplex PCR; in TCRdb, only in-frame clones are kept and a portion is missing. The sample carries roughly 190,000 clones, 84% recorded once. The chain recombines TRBV2 with TRBJ1-5; D not certain. The specimen was peripheral blood. The receptor was isolated from a human donor in a cohort sampled during active COVID-19. CDR3 bases: TGTGCCAGCAGTGATTTATACACCCAGCCCCAGCATTTT. Amino acid sequence: CASSDLYTQPQHF.